The rows below give T cell receptor beta chains drawn from one sample of a study of T cells in Graves' hyperthyroidism and ophthalmopathy. A single record per CDR3 protein comes from TCRdb applying MiXCR to the multiplex PCR reads. The profile shows roughly 290,000 distinct CDR3 sequences, roughly 13% of them singletons. The sequenced sample was blood. These receptors all come from a woman in her 30s with Graves' hyperthyroidism that later progressed to Graves' ophthalmopathy. Each CDR3 is given with its conserved first and last residue. The D gene is left open where the match is weak.

D gene,V gene,J gene,CDR3 protein
-,TRBV6-1,TRBJ2-7,CASSYRGNSYEQYF
TRBD1,TRBV19,TRBJ2-5,CASSTGQGAEEGETQYF
TRBD1,TRBV20-1,TRBJ1-3,CSARTGGFGNTIYF
TRBD2,TRBV27,TRBJ2-7,CASSSQAGVTYEQYF
-,TRBV29-1,TRBJ2-1,CSVVEGQLNEQFF
-,TRBV7-2,TRBJ1-3,CASSFLSNTIYF
-,TRBV30,TRBJ2-1,CAWLRGNKIGLVHNNEQFF
TRBD2,TRBV28,TRBJ2-1,CASSPTGVRQREIQGNEQFF
-,TRBV9,TRBJ2-6,CASSGGGSGANVLTF
TRBD1,TRBV6-1,TRBJ1-2,CASRGTEWGYGYTF
TRBD1,TRBV29-1,TRBJ1-2,CSGDQGGDSGYTF
-,TRBV6-1,TRBJ1-2,CATYRPPPDYGYTF
TRBD2,TRBV20-1,TRBJ2-5,CSASDELAGGLVKTQYF
-,TRBV2,TRBJ1-2,CASSERGRGGYTF
-,TRBV29-1,TRBJ1-2,CSVAQTNYGYTF
TRBD1,TRBV20-1,TRBJ1-2,CSARDPGQGGVYGYTF
-,TRBV6-1,TRBJ2-7,CASSFTAVHEQYF
TRBD1,TRBV27,TRBJ2-7,CASSWGQAYEQYF
-,TRBV4-1,TRBJ2-7,CASSQMTEDGEQYF
-,TRBV20-1,TRBJ1-2,CSARRSYGYTF
TRBD2,TRBV11-2,TRBJ2-1,CASRQPGTRPGREQFF
-,TRBV6-5,TRBJ2-1,CASSYISGNEQFF
TRBD1,TRBV28,TRBJ1-1,CASSLYGAGGETEAFF
-,TRBV28,TRBJ2-1,CASSRLGNEQFF
TRBD1,TRBV5-6,TRBJ1-2,CASTDRANGYTF
-,TRBV20-1,TRBJ2-3,CSASSSLYTDTQYF
TRBD2,TRBV24-1,TRBJ2-1,CATSTTSGRINEQFF
-,TRBV19,TRBJ2-1,CASSIAAPLNEQFF